The 29 T cell receptor beta chains presented below share a single source sample, sequenced in a study of T-cell reconstitution after alpha-beta-depleted transplantation in children. TCRbeta library construction was performed incorporating unique molecular identifiers. TCRdb processed the PCR reads anew with MiXCR; each CDR3 protein has one entry. The table lists about 610,000 distinct CDR3 sequences, over 9.5% of them singletons. The sample was PBMCs from the stem cell graft donor, taken from the stem cell graft. The receptors originated from a human donor who donated a stem cell graft to a child with acute myeloid leukemia.

This clonotype was counted at least ten times. The J gene is TRBJ2-3, the V gene TRBV27, with 11 bases identical to TRBD2. The CDR3 has 17 amino acids. The V gene's germline CDR1 is MNHEY and CDR2 SMNVEV (reference sequence). After removal of 4 bases from V and 2 bases from J, the junction contained 8 bases not matched to a gene. CDR3 coding DNA: TGTGCCAGCAGTTGGTCGGGACTAGCGGACACCACAGATACGCAGTATTTT. As protein: CASSWSGLADTTDTQYF.

This clonotype has just a few counts. The chain carries TRBV7-8 and TRBJ2-7; a weak D match, TRBD2 (6 bases). V was cut by 3 bases and J by 2 bases, with 11 bases left in between. The CDR3 consists of 14 residues. CDR1 is SGHVS and CDR2 is FQNEAQ in the germline V gene. This CDR3 is CASSFAAGAYEQYF. The CDR3 nucleotides read TGTGCCAGCAGCTTTGCAGCGGGCGCCTACGAGCAGTACTTC.

CDR3 region: CSARPGAYTGELFF. The CDR3 nucleotides read TGCAGTGCTAGACCCGGAGCCTACACCGGGGAGCTGTTTTTT. The rearrangement joins TRBV20-1 to TRBJ2-2, with no clear D. The CDR3 is made up of 14 amino acids. In germline, CDR1 is DFQATT, CDR2 SNEGSKA (reference sequence). V lost 2 bases and J lost 3, with 10 bases in between.

This chain links TRBV7-8 with TRBJ1-3; D gene ambiguous. Per the germline V gene, CDR1 is SGHVS and CDR2 is FQNEAQ. Trimming removed 5 bases at V and 0 bases at J, with 14 bases between. The CDR3 has 16 amino acids. The DNA for the CDR3 is TGTGCCAGCAGCAGTGCTGGCTCCCCCTCTGGAAACACCATATATTTT. As protein: CASSSAGSPSGNTIYF.

The chain links TRBV18 to TRBJ2-3, with 7 positions matching TRBD1. In germline, CDR1 is KGHSH, CDR2 LQKENI. Trimming removed 4 bases from V and 4 bases from J; junction bases left unmatched: 11. This CDR3 has 16 amino acids. CDR3 sequence (DNA): TGTGCCAGCTCACGACAGGGTCGCTTTAGCTCAGATACGCAGTATTTT. This encodes CASSRQGRFSSDTQYF.

The chain couples TRBV7-8 to TRBJ2-4, with D hard to call. The CDR3 has 15 amino acids. V was trimmed by 2 bases and J by 6 bases, leaving 14 bases between them. Germline CDR1 and CDR2: SGHVS and FQNEAQ. In nucleotides, the CDR3 is TGTGCCAGCAGCTTAAAAGGCAGTCCCGGAAACATTCAGTACTTC. Residues: CASSLKGSPGNIQYF.

In DNA, the CDR3 is TGTGCCAGCAGCGTAGTAAGAGGTGGAGAGTCTTGGGATACGCAGTATTTT. Translation: CASSVVRGGESWDTQYF. The J gene is TRBJ2-3, the V gene TRBV9, with no clear D. Germline lookup yields CDR1 SGDLS and CDR2 YYNGEE. V was shortened by 0 bases and J by 6 bases, with 20 bases between the two germline ends. This CDR3 has 17 residues.

This clonotype was seen ten or more times. This chain uses TRBV7-3 with TRBJ2-1, with TRBD1 identical over 7 bases. The CDR3 contains 14 residues. Trimming at V came to 5 bases and at J to 7 bases, leaving 8 bases not matched to a gene. Germline loops: CDR1 SGHTA, CDR2 FQGTGA. CDR3 sequence reads: CASSPKTGINEQFF. The CDR3 region has the DNA TGTGCCAGCAGCCCTAAGACAGGGATTAATGAGCAGTTCTTC.

The chain combines TRBV20-1 with TRBJ2-1; 13 nucleotides line up with TRBD2. The CDR3 has 15 residues. Germline V gene data show CDR1 as DFQATT and CDR2 as SNEGSKA (reference sequence). V lost 3 bases and J lost 8; bases outside the gene matches: 7. The CDR3 region is CSASGGLAGSYEQFF. The CDR3 DNA reads as TGCAGTGCTAGTGGGGGACTAGCGGGATCATATGAGCAGTTCTTC.

The sample holds a few counts of this clonotype. V and J are TRBV5-1 and TRBJ2-2; 7 nucleotides align to TRBD2. This CDR3 contains 17 residues. CDR1 and CDR2 (germline): SGHRS, YFSETQ. Trimming took 5 bases from V and 0 from J; bases not matched to a gene: 10. CDR3 in DNA: TGCGCCAGCAGGGAGACGGGAGGCCCTTCGAACACCGGGGAGCTGTTTTTT. This codes for CASRETGGPSNTGELFF.

In nucleotides, the CDR3 is TGTGCCAGCAGTCGCCGATCTAGTTTGAGGGCCACAGATACGCAGTATTTT. Encoded protein: CASSRRSSLRATDTQYF. This sequence joins TRBV6-1 and TRBJ2-3; TRBD2 is a possible D gene (5 bases). Germline CDR1 is MNHNS and CDR2 is SASEGT. This CDR3 has 17 amino acids. The germline V and J ends were trimmed by 5 bases and 2 bases, with 20 bases remaining between them.

There are many counts of this clonotype. The V and J genes are TRBV29-1 and TRBJ2-7; 13 bases are a match to TRBD2. Per the germline V gene, CDR1 is SQVTM and CDR2 is ANQGSEA. The V segment lost 6 bases and the J segment 6 bases; nucleotides outside the gene matches: 8. CDR3 size: 14 residues. The CDR3 sequence is CSVSRTSGRGEQYF. The CDR3 nucleotides read TGCAGCGTCTCCAGGACTAGCGGGAGAGGCGAGCAGTACTTC.

This chain connects TRBV29-1 to TRBJ1-2; 7 positions agree with TRBD1. The CDR3 loop spans 14 amino acids. The germline gives CDR1 SQVTM, CDR2 ANQGSEA. Trimming took 7 bases from V and 6 from J; bases not matched to a gene: 14. The CDR3 loop is CSAGTVGEQDGYTF. The DNA of the CDR3 is TGCAGCGCCGGGACAGTAGGGGAACAGGATGGCTACACCTTC. The full variable domain, rest sourced from reference TRBV29-1 and TRBJ1-2, is SAVISQKPSRDICQRGTSLTIQCQVDSQVTMMFWYRQQPGQSLTLIATANQGSEATYESGFVIDKFPISRPNLTFSTLTVSNMSPEDSSIYLCSAGTVGEQDGYTFGSGTRLTVV.

The sample holds a few counts of this clonotype. This chain links TRBV15 with TRBJ1-4; TRBD1 aligns across 7 bases. V dropped 2 bases and J dropped 8; count of bases not matched to a gene: 8. The CDR3 has 15 amino acids. CDR1 LNHNV and CDR2 YYDKDF come from the germline V gene (reference sequence). CDR3 in amino acids: CATSRRQGMGEKLFF. CDR3 nucleotide sequence: TGTGCCACCAGCAGAAGACAGGGAATGGGCGAAAAACTGTTTTTT.

The chain has TRBV30 and TRBJ2-1; D is ambiguous. CDR3 size: 13 residues. The germline gives CDR1 GTSNPN, CDR2 SVGIG (reference sequence). The germline V and J ends were trimmed by 3 bases and 0 bases, with 6 bases remaining between them. CDR3 in amino acids: CAWRTSSYNEQFF. For the CDR3, the DNA is TGTGCCTGGAGGACCAGCTCCTACAATGAGCAGTTCTTC.

The chain carries TRBV27 and TRBJ2-5; 7 bases fit TRBD2. This CDR3 has 16 amino acids. The V segment lost 5 bases and the J segment 4 bases; nucleotides outside the gene matches: 13. Germline V gene data show CDR1 as MNHEY and CDR2 as SMNVEV (reference sequence). Here the CDR3 DNA reads TGTGCCAGCAGTCCCCGGGTAGCCAGGGAGGGAGAGACCCAGTACTTC. Translating gives CASSPRVAREGETQYF.

This clonotype was observed many times. The chain has TRBV12-3 or TRBV12-4 and TRBJ2-2, with D perhaps matching TRBD1 (6 bases). Trimming stripped 5 bases from V and 9 bases from J, with 7 bases between. The CDR3 is 11 residues long. The CDR3 is CASSRGWELFF. The DNA for the CDR3 is TGTGCCAGCAGTAGGGGGTGGGAGCTGTTTTTT.

Details on this clonotype: The junction and the germline gene differ at one end; a read error may be behind it. The chain carries TRBV7-3 and TRBJ2-2, with D hard to call. Germline CDR1 is SGHTA and CDR2 is FQGTGA. The CDR3 contains 13 residues. The DNA for the CDR3 is TGTGCCAGCGGCTTCTCGAACACCGGGGAGCTGTTTTTT. Its translation is CASGFSNTGELFF. The full variable domain, its missing parts supplied by reference TRBV7-3 and TRBJ2-2, is GAGVSQTPSNKVTEKGKYVELRCDPISGHTALYWYRQSLGQGPEFLIYFQGTGAADDSGLPNDRFFAVRPEGSVSTLKIQRTERGDSAVYLCASGFSNTGELFFGEGSRLTVL.

Concerning this clonotype itself: An end of the junction does not agree with germline; a read error may underlie this. The rearrangement joins TRBV6-2 or TRBV6-3 to TRBJ2-2; no firm D call. CDR3 length equals 12 residues. The germline V gene encodes CDR1 MNHEY and CDR2 SVGEGT. The CDR3, as DNA: TGTGCCTGCAGTAGGGACACCGGGGAGCTGTTTTTT. Translation: CACSRDTGELFF.

This clonotype was recorded at least ten times. This rearrangement joins TRBV29-1 to TRBJ1-2; weak D call: TRBD1 (5 bases). Trimming pared 3 bases from V and 3 bases from J, leaving 8 bases between. Germline V CDR1 and CDR2: SQVTM, ANQGSEA. The CDR3 covers 12 residues. In nucleotides, the CDR3 is TGCAGCGTTGAGCCGGGGGACTATGGCTACACCTTC. Amino acids: CSVEPGDYGYTF.

This clonotype turned up a few times. This chain connects TRBV12-3 or TRBV12-4 to TRBJ1-3; D is possibly TRBD1 (5 bases). V dropped 7 bases and J dropped 0 bases, with 10 bases sitting between them. The CDR3 has 14 residues. The CDR3 DNA reads as TGTGCCAGCAACCCGGGACCCTCTGGAAACACCATATATTTT. Protein sequence: CASNPGPSGNTIYF.

This chain uses TRBV7-2 with TRBJ2-3; D call uncertain. The V gene's germline CDR1 is SGHTA and CDR2 FQGNSA. This CDR3 comprises 16 residues. With 1 base removed from V and 3 bases from J, the gap between germline ends came to 14 bases. The CDR3 bases are TGTGCCAGCAGCTTAGGCGGAGTCGGACGGACAGATACGCAGTATTTT. This encodes CASSLGGVGRTDTQYF.

This chain joins TRBV7-2 and TRBJ2-7; tentative D call: TRBD1 (5 bases). This CDR3 region has 14 residues. Between the trimmed V and J ends, which lost 6 bases and 4 bases, there was a span of 16 bases. CDR1 and CDR2 (germline): SGHTA, FQGNSA. The CDR3 DNA is TGTGCCAGCAGTTGGACGGACATCGAGTACGAGCAGTACTTC. Its protein product is CASSWTDIEYEQYF.

This clonotype was picked up many times. The gene calls are TRBV11-2 and TRBJ2-4, with 7 nucleotides matching TRBD1. The germline V gene encodes CDR1 SGHAT and CDR2 FQNNGV. V gave up 4 bases and J gave up 16 bases; unmatched junction bases: 10. The CDR3 consists of 12 residues. The DNA for the CDR3 is TGTGCCAGCAGCTCGACAGGGAGAATGTACTACTTC. Amino acids: CASSSTGRMYYF.

This clonotype was detected many times. The V call is TRBV28, the J call TRBJ2-1; 7 positions match TRBD2. CDR3 length: 14 amino acids. Trimming removed 5 bases from V and 7 bases from J; junction bases left unmatched: 8. The germline CDR1 and CDR2 sequences are MDHEN and SYDVKM. CDR3 nucleotides: TGTGCCAGCAGTCCAAGCGGGGCGTTGAATGAGCAGTTCTTC. The encoded protein is CASSPSGALNEQFF.

This clonotype was observed a few times. The chain combines TRBV6-1 with TRBJ1-1, with TRBD1 matching 8 bases. V shed 5 bases, J shed 5 bases, and the junction held 10 bases outside the gene matches. Germline V CDR1 and CDR2: MNHNS, SASEGT. The CDR3 length is 15 residues. CDR3 sequence (DNA): TGTGCCAGCAGTCCCAGACAGGGGACGCGGACTGAAGCTTTCTTT. It encodes CASSPRQGTRTEAFF.

The chain links TRBV20-1 to TRBJ1-5, with D tentatively TRBD1 (5 bases). V was pared by 6 bases and J by 0 bases, with 9 bases between. Germline lookup yields CDR1 DFQATT and CDR2 SNEGSKA (reference sequence). This CDR3 spans 13 amino acids. The CDR3 DNA sequence: TGCAGTGCGCCAGGGAATAGCAATCAGCCCCAGCATTTT. This translates into CSAPGNSNQPQHF.

V usage is TRBV7-2 and J usage is TRBJ2-3; D remains ambiguous. Trimming took 5 bases from V and 6 from J, leaving 18 bases between them. This CDR3 is built from 15 residues. Germline loops: CDR1 SGHTA, CDR2 FQGNSA. The CDR3 coding sequence is TGTGCCAGCAGCGCGACTCAAACCACCTGGGATACGCAGTATTTT. Protein: CASSATQTTWDTQYF.

This clonotype was seen repeatedly, ten times or more. The gene calls are TRBV20-1 and TRBJ2-1, with D unclear. This CDR3 has 13 residues. Germline V gene data show CDR1 as DFQATT and CDR2 as SNEGSKA (reference sequence). V lost 5 bases to trimming and J lost 0 bases, with 8 bases between them. The CDR3 DNA reads as TGCAGTGCTGGGCAGAGCTCCTACAATGAGCAGTTCTTC. Residues: CSAGQSSYNEQFF.